Listed here are 29 T cell receptor beta chains from one sample, sequenced in a study of OX40 agonist ivuxolimab in advanced cancers. Using immunoSEQ multiplex PCR, the repertoire was profiled, and TCRdb retains in-frame clones only, with some absent. The sample includes about 80,000 clones, around 83% of them seen just once. Sequenced here: CD4+ or CD8+ T cells sorted from blood, sampled in a trial of the OX40 agonist ivuxolimab. Receptors were obtained from an adult with an advanced solid tumor such as melanoma, head and neck, liver or kidney cancer.

The rearrangement joins TRBV28 to TRBJ1-1; D ambiguous. Trimming removed 6 bases from V and 10 bases from J, with 12 bases in between. CDR3 length: 11 residues. Germline V lookup: CDR1 MDHEN, CDR2 SYDVKM. CDR3 region: CASSPRLRAFF. In DNA form, the CDR3 reads TGTGCCAGCAGCCCCAGGTTGCGAGCTTTCTTT.

Of note for this clone: A read error may produce the germline difference seen at one junction end. The rearrangement uses TRBV6-1 and TRBJ2-7, with 9 bases identical to TRBD1. Germline V gene data show CDR1 as MNHNS and CDR2 as SASEGT. CDR3 length equals 15 residues. The CDR3 DNA reads TGTGCCAGCAGCGAAGAACAGGGGGCTGTCTACGAGCAGTACTTC. The encoded protein is CASSEEQGAVYEQYF.

The chain links TRBV6-1 to TRBJ1-1, with D possibly matching TRBD1 (6 bases). The V gene's germline CDR1 is MNHNS and CDR2 SASEGT. Trimming took 6 bases from V and 6 from J, leaving 8 bases between them. The CDR3 length is 11 residues. In DNA form, the CDR3 reads TGTGCCAGCAGCCAGGGGCCTGAAGCTTTCTTT. Its translation is CASSQGPEAFF.

J is TRBJ2-1 and V is TRBV9; 9 bases map to TRBD1. The CDR3 contains 18 residues. Germline V gene lookup returns CDR1 SGDLS and CDR2 YYNGEE. V shed 0 bases, J shed 8 bases, and the junction held 15 bases outside the gene matches. The CDR3 sequence is CASSVVPVDRGRRDEQFF. The CDR3 DNA reads as TGTGCCAGCAGCGTAGTCCCCGTGGACAGGGGTCGTCGCGATGAGCAGTTCTTC.

The chain recombines TRBV27 with TRBJ1-2, with D perhaps matching TRBD1 (5 bases). Trimming removed 4 bases at V and 7 bases at J, with 13 bases between. The CDR3 extends over 13 amino acids. Germline V gene sequence: CDR1 MNHEY, CDR2 SMNVEV (reference sequence). The CDR3 region is CASSSRETIGYTF. In DNA, the CDR3 is TGTGCCAGCAGTTCCAGGGAAACTATTGGCTACACCTTC.

The chain links TRBV18 to TRBJ2-6; a weak D match, TRBD1 (5 bases). Trimming cost V 3 bases and J 2 bases, with 14 bases left between them. This CDR3 has 17 amino acids. Germline assignment: CDR1 KGHSH and CDR2 LQKENI. The CDR3 sequence is CASSPYPGKPGANVLTF. The CDR3 nucleotides are TGTGCCAGCTCACCCTATCCAGGGAAACCTGGGGCCAACGTCCTGACTTTC. Full variable domain (outside the CDR3, taken from reference TRBV18 and TRBJ2-6): NAGVMQNPRHLVRRRGQEARLRCSPMKGHSHVYWYRQLPEEGLKFMVYLQKENIIDESGMPKERFSAEFPKEGPSILRIQQVVRGDSAAYFCASSPYPGKPGANVLTFGAGSRLTVL.

This rearrangement joins TRBV2 to TRBJ1-6; no clear D. CDR1 is SNHLY, CDR2 FYNNEI, per germline. The CDR3 has 12 amino acids. Trimming left V 5 bases short and J 15 bases short, with 14 bases between. CDR3 coding DNA: TGTGCCAGCAGTTGGACGATTAGGCTCCTCCACTTT. This codes for CASSWTIRLLHF. Drawing the rest from reference TRBV2 and TRBJ1-6, the complete variable domain is EPEVTQTPSHQVTQMGQEVILRCVPISNHLYFYWYRQILGQKVEFLVSFYNNEISEKSEIFDDQFSVERPDGSNFTLKIRSTKLEDSAMYFCASSWTIRLLHFGNGTRLTVT.

This clone was detected once. The chain has TRBV6-5 and TRBJ2-7, with D perhaps matching TRBD1 (6 bases). V lost 6 bases to trimming and J lost 4 bases, with 13 bases between them. The V gene's germline CDR1 is MNHEY and CDR2 SVGAGI. This CDR3 is built from 13 residues. The CDR3 DNA reads as TGTGCCAGCAGACAGGGTGGGAAGTACGAGCAGTACTTC. Encoded protein: CASRQGGKYEQYF.

CDR3 bases: TGCGCCACCTCCACGGGACTAGCGGGATTGAAAGAGACCCAGTACTTC. The encoded protein is CATSTGLAGLKETQYF. The chain recombines TRBV10-1 with TRBJ2-5, with 13 bases matching TRBD2. The germline gives CDR1 WNHNN, CDR2 SYGVQD (reference sequence). This CDR3 spans 16 amino acids. V was clipped by 10 bases and J by 3 bases; unmatched bases: 11.

Here the CDR3 reads CASSPGIEGNQPQHF. The CDR3 coding sequence is TGTGCCAGCAGCCCCGGGATAGAAGGGAATCAGCCCCAGCATTTT. The chain has TRBV7-9 and TRBJ1-5; no reliable D call. Trimming left V 5 bases short and J 4 bases short, with 15 bases between. CDR3 length equals 15 residues. Per the germline V gene, CDR1 is SEHNR and CDR2 is FQNEAQ (reference sequence).

This chain links TRBV5-1 with TRBJ1-3, with D perhaps matching TRBD1 (5 bases). This CDR3 has 12 residues. The germline V gene has CDR1 SGHRS and CDR2 YFSETQ. V was clipped by 1 base and J by 14 bases, with 13 bases between them. CDR3 sequence: CASSLIRGSLYF. CDR3 DNA sequence: TGCGCCAGCAGCTTGATCCGGGGCAGCCTATATTTT.

J is TRBJ1-2 and V is TRBV28; a weak D match, TRBD1 (6 bases). Trimming cost V 4 bases and J 3 bases, with 21 bases left between them. Germline CDR1 reads MDHEN; CDR2 reads SYDVKM. The CDR3 loop spans 17 amino acids. The CDR3 loop is CASSSPGGRNFDYGYTF. DNA of the CDR3: TGTGCCAGCAGTTCTCCGGGGGGGCGAAATTTTGACTATGGCTACACCTTC.

The CDR3 loop is CSASEGTSYTF. Written as DNA, the CDR3 is TGCAGTGCTAGTGAGGGGACTAGTTACACCTTC. The chain has TRBV20-1 and TRBJ1-2; D perhaps matches TRBD1 (5 bases). The CDR3 length is 11 residues. V shed 3 bases and J shed 11 bases, with 13 bases lying between them. The germline V gene has CDR1 DFQATT and CDR2 SNEGSKA (reference sequence).

A few counts support this clone. This rearrangement joins TRBV19 to TRBJ1-1; D is unresolved. Germline CDR1 LNHDA, CDR2 SQIVND (reference sequence). V shed 4 bases and J shed 3 bases, with 9 bases lying between them. The CDR3 sequence is 13 residues long. The CDR3 bases are TGTGCCAGTAGTAAGAGACTGTACACTGAAGCTTTCTTT. Its translation is CASSKRLYTEAFF.

V and J are TRBV5-1 and TRBJ2-2; D not resolved. Germline V gene lookup returns CDR1 SGHRS and CDR2 YFSETQ. The CDR3 is made up of 14 amino acids. V lost 1 base to trimming and J lost 7 bases, with 11 bases between them. CDR3 nucleotide sequence: TGCGCCAGCAGCTTGAGTGTCCTATACGGGGAGCTGTTTTTT. This codes for CASSLSVLYGELFF.

The J gene is TRBJ2-3, the V gene TRBV6-1, with 10 bases fitting TRBD2. CDR3 length: 14 residues. Germline V gene sequence: CDR1 MNHNS, CDR2 SASEGT. J was trimmed by 0 bases and V by 8 bases; bases with no gene match: 2. The CDR3 DNA reads as TGTGCCAGCCGGACTAGCGGTAGCACAGATACGCAGTATTTT. It specifies CASRTSGSTDTQYF.

This chain links TRBV15 with TRBJ2-5; 7 bases line up with TRBD1. Trimming cost V 8 bases and J 1 base; bases outside gene matches: 13. Germline CDR1 LNHNV, CDR2 YYDKDF (reference sequence). This CDR3 has 16 residues. CDR3 coding DNA: TGTGCCACCGACAAAGGGGGCTGGAGTTCCCAAGAGACCCAGTACTTC. This sequence encodes CATDKGGWSSQETQYF. The full variable domain, completed using reference TRBV15 and TRBJ2-5, is DAMVIQNPRYQVTQFGKPVTLSCSQTLNHNVMYWYQQKSSQAPKLLFHYYDKDFNNEADTPDNFQSRRPNTSFCFLDIRSPGLGDTAMYLCATDKGGWSSQETQYFGPGTRLLVL.

The V call is TRBV28, the J call TRBJ2-2; D possibly corresponds to TRBD1 (5 bases). Germline lookup yields CDR1 MDHEN and CDR2 SYDVKM. V lost 7 bases and J lost 5, with 17 bases in between. The CDR3 covers 15 residues. CDR3 coding DNA: TGTGCCAGCACCCCACCCAGGGCATGGACCGGGGAGCTGTTTTTT. Protein product: CASTPPRAWTGELFF. Filled out from reference TRBV28 and TRBJ2-2, the complete variable domain reads DVKVTQSSRYLVKRTGEKVFLECVQDMDHENMFWYRQDPGLGLRLIYFSYDVKMKEKGDIPEGYSVSREKKERFSLILESASTNQTSMYLCASTPPRAWTGELFFGEGSRLTVL.

In this sample, this clone turned up a few times. The chain employs TRBV11-2 and TRBJ2-1; possibly TRBD1 or TRBD2 for D (5 bases each). Germline CDR1 and CDR2: SGHAT and FQNNGV. V dropped 5 bases and J dropped 7 bases, with 18 bases sitting between them. The CDR3 runs to 15 residues. In DNA, the CDR3 is TGTGCCAGCAGCCTACCCCTCAAATGGGGGAATGAGCAGTTCTTC. Its protein is CASSLPLKWGNEQFF.

The V and J genes are TRBV7-3 and TRBJ2-2; D may be TRBD1 or TRBD2 (5 bases each). The germline gives CDR1 SGHTA, CDR2 FQGTGA. The CDR3 runs 17 residues. V was cut by 1 base and J by 4 bases, with 16 bases left in between. This CDR3 is CASSLIRAGSATGELFF. The CDR3 DNA is TGTGCCAGCAGCTTAATTAGGGCAGGGAGTGCCACCGGGGAGCTGTTTTTT.

The chain has TRBV5-1 and TRBJ1-1; TRBD1 is a possible D gene (5 bases). V lost 0 bases and J 4 bases, leaving 13 bases between the germline ends. CDR3 length: 15 residues. Germline-derived CDR1 and CDR2 are SGHRS and YFSETQ. DNA of the CDR3: TGCGCCAGCAGCTTGGCGCAGGGTAGTTTCACTGAAGCTTTCTTT. It codes for CASSLAQGSFTEAFF.

This clone was seen only once. The genes are TRBV7-9 and TRBJ2-5, with 7 bases that match TRBD1. This CDR3 has 13 amino acids. CDR1 SEHNR and CDR2 FQNEAQ come from the germline V gene (reference sequence). V trimming: 3 bases; J trimming: 4 bases; junction bases outside the gene matches: 2. The CDR3 DNA is TGTGCCAGCAGCTTTACAGGGGTAGAGACCCAGTACTTC. Its protein product is CASSFTGVETQYF.

This clone occurred once. This chain uses TRBV30 with TRBJ2-2; D gene unclear. Germline V gene lookup returns CDR1 GTSNPN and CDR2 SVGIG (reference sequence). There are 10 residues in the CDR3. V shed 4 bases and J shed 7 bases, with 4 bases lying between them. The DNA of the CDR3 is TGTGCCTGGAATAACGGGGAGCTGTTTTTT. Amino acid sequence: CAWNNGELFF.

The V and J genes are TRBV7-2 and TRBJ1-2, with D maybe TRBD1 (5 bases). The CDR3 spans 14 residues. V was trimmed by 6 bases and J by 1 base, leaving 12 bases between them. Germline V gene lookup returns CDR1 SGHTA and CDR2 FQGNSA. The DNA for the CDR3 is TGTGCCAGCAGGACGGACACCAATAACTATGGCTACACCTTC. Encoded protein: CASRTDTNNYGYTF.

The chain joins TRBV19 to TRBJ1-3; no clear D gene. The V gene lost 0 bases and the J gene lost 4 bases, with 4 bases spanning the gap. CDR1 is LNHDA and CDR2 is SQIVND in the germline V gene (reference sequence). The CDR3 loop spans 13 amino acids. CDR3 in DNA: TGTGCCAGTAGTATAGATGGCGGAAACACCATATATTTT. This gives the protein CASSIDGGNTIYF.

This chain links TRBV19 with TRBJ2-7, with TRBD1 matching 10 bases. The CDR3 loop spans 16 amino acids. Germline V gives CDR1 LNHDA, CDR2 SQIVND (reference sequence). J lost 3 bases, V lost 4 bases, and 9 bases had no gene match. The CDR3 reads CASSRTGGALGYEQYF. In DNA, the CDR3 is TGTGCCAGTAGTAGGACAGGGGGTGCCCTCGGCTACGAGCAGTACTTC.

The V gene is TRBV7-9, the J gene TRBJ1-5; D gene unclear. Germline CDR1 and CDR2: SEHNR and FQNEAQ (reference sequence). The ends were cut back, 1 base at V and 4 bases at J, with 8 bases in the middle. There are 14 residues in the CDR3. In nucleotides, the CDR3 is TGTGCCAGCAGCTTAGTTGGGCGGAATCAGCCCCAGCATTTT. It is translated as CASSLVGRNQPQHF.

This chain connects TRBV19 to TRBJ2-1; 10 bases match TRBD1. CDR3 length: 19 amino acids. Losses at the gene ends were 6 bases for V and 0 bases for J; bases not matched to a gene: 14. Germline CDR1 is LNHDA and CDR2 is SQIVND (reference sequence). The CDR3, as DNA: TGTGCCAGTAGCTTCCGGGACAGGGGCAGTGTTCTCTCCTACAATGAGCAGTTCTTC. Amino acid sequence: CASSFRDRGSVLSYNEQFF. The whole variable domain, remainder taken from reference TRBV19 and TRBJ2-1, is DGGITQSPKYLFRKEGQNVTLSCEQNLNHDAMYWYRQDPGQGLRLIYYSQIVNDFQKGDIAEGYSVSREKKESFPLTVTSAQKNPTAFYLCASSFRDRGSVLSYNEQFFGPGTRLTVL.

The rearrangement joins TRBV11-2 to TRBJ2-5, with TRBD1 as a possible D gene (6 bases). The CDR3 is 14 amino acids. Trimming shortened V by 5 bases and J by 2 bases, and 12 bases separated the two germline ends. The germline gives CDR1 SGHAT, CDR2 FQNNGV. The CDR3 DNA reads TGTGCCAGCAGCGTAGGACAGTCACAAGAGACCCAGTACTTC. It is translated as CASSVGQSQETQYF.